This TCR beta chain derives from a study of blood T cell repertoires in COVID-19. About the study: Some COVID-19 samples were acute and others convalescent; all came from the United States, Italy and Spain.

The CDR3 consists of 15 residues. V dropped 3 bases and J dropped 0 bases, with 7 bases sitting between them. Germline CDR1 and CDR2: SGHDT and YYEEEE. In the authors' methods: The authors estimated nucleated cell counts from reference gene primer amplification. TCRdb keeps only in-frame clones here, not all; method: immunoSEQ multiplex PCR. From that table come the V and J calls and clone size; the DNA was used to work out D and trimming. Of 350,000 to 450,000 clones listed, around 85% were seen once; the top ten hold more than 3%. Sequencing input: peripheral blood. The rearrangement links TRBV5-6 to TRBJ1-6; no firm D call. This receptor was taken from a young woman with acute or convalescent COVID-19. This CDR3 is CASSSIRSYNSPLHF. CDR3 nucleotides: TGTGCCAGCAGCTCTATACGCTCCTATAATTCACCCCTCCACTTT.